This T cell receptor (beta chain) was identified in a study of beta chain features in type 1 diabetes. The V end was cut by 0 bases, the J end by 0 bases, with 4 bases between. The germline V gene has CDR1 SGHAT and CDR2 FQDESV (reference sequence). This CDR3 is built from 14 residues. General study results and limits: All four CD4+ subsets of Type 1 diabetes patients contained TCRB CDR3s that were moderately but significantly shorter. A potential PCR bias toward shorter templates would be equal in patient and control samples.

Sequenced material consisted of expressed TCRB transcripts (all of the isolated RNA was reverse transcribed). Clones were read by immunoSEQ multiplex PCR, and TCRdb kept only the in-frame ones, dropping some. Here the sample spans around 160,000 clones, around 8.4% being singletons. Cells sorted by CD45RO/CCR7/CD25/CD127/CD95/CD27 comprised CD4+ naive, central memory, regulatory and stem cell-like memory cells. About this clone itself: Its antigen is not known.

Sequencing was performed on central memory CD4+ T cells from blood. The receptor's source is a woman aged 18-30 years with type 1 diabetes. The genes are TRBV11-1 and TRBJ2-3; D uncertain. For the CDR3, the DNA is TGTGCCAGCAGCTTAGCGGCTAGCACAGATACGCAGTATTTT. Its translation: CASSLAASTDTQYF.